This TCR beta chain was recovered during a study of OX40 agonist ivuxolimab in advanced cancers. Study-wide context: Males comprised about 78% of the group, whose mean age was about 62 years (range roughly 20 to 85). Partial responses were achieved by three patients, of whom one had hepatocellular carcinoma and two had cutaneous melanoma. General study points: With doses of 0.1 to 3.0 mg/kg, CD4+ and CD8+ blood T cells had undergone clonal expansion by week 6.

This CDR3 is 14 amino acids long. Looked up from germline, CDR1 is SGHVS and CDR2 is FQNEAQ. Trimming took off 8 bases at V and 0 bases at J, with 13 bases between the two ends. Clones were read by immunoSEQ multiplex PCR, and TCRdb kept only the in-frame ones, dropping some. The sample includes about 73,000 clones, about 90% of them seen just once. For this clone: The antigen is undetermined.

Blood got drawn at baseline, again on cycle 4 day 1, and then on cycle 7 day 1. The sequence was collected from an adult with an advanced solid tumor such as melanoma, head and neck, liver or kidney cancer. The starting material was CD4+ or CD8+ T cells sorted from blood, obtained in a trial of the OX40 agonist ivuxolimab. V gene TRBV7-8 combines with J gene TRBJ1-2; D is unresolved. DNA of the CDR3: TGTGCCAGCGCCTCGACGGGTCCTAACTATGGCTACACCTTC. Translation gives CASASTGPNYGYTF.